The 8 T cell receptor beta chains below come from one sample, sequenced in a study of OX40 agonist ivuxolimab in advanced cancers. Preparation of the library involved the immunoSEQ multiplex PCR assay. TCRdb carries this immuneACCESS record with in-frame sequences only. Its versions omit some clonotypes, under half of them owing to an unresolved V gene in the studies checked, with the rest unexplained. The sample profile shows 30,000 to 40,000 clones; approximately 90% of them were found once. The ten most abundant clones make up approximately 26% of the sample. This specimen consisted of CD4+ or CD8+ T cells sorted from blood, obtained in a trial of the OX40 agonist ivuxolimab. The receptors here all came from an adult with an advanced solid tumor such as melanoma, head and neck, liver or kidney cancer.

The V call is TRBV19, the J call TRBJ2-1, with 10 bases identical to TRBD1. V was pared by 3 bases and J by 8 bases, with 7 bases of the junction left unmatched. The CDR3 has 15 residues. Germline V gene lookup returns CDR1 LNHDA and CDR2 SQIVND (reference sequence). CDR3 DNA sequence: TGTGCCAGTAGTATCCTGACAGGGGGCAAGGATGAGCAGTTCTTC. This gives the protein CASSILTGGKDEQFF.

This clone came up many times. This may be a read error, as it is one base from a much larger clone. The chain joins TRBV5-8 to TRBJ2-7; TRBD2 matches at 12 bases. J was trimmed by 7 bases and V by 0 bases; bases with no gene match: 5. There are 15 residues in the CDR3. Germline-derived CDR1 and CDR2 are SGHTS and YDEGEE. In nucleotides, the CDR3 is TGTGCCAGCAGCTTGGGACTAGCGGGGGCGGGGGAGCAGTACTTC. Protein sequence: CASSLGLAGAGEQYF. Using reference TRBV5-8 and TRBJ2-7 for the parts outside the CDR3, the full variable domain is EAGVTQSPTHLIKTRGQQATLRCSPISGHTSVYWYQQALGLGLQFLLWYDEGEERNRGNFPPRFSGRQFPNYSSELNVNALELEDSALYLCASSLGLAGAGEQYFGPGTRLTVT.

CDR3 sequence reads: CSVPGQGRLGGELFF. CDR3 DNA: TGCAGCGTTCCGGGACAGGGACGGCTTGGCGGGGAGCTGTTTTTT. The chain employs TRBV29-1 and TRBJ2-2; 9 nucleotides match TRBD1. The CDR3 spans 15 residues. The germline CDR1 and CDR2 sequences are SQVTM and ANQGSEA. The V segment lost 5 bases and the J segment 7 bases; nucleotides outside the gene matches: 11.

CDR3 in DNA: TGTGCCAGCAGTGTGTCGGGGACTCACTCTGGAAACACCATATATTTT. This codes for CASSVSGTHSGNTIYF. The V gene is TRBV6-1, the J gene TRBJ1-3; maybe TRBD1 (5 bases). CDR3 length equals 16 residues. The V end lost 4 bases, the J end lost 0 bases, and 13 bases lay between the germline ends. Germline V gene sequence: CDR1 MNHNS, CDR2 SASEGT.

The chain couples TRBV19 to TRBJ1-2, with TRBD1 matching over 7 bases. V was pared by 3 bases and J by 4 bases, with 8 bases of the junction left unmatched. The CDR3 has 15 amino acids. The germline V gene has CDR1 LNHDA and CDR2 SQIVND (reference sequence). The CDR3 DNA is TGTGCCAGTAGTATTTTTACAGGGGACGGCTATGGCTACACCTTC. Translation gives CASSIFTGDGYGYTF.

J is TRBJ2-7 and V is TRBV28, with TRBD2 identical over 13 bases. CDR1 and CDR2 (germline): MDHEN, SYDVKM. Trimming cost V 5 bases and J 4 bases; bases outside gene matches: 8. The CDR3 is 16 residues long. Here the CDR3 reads CASSPPRLAGGYEQYF. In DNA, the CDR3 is TGTGCCAGCAGTCCGCCGAGACTAGCGGGGGGTTACGAGCAGTACTTC.

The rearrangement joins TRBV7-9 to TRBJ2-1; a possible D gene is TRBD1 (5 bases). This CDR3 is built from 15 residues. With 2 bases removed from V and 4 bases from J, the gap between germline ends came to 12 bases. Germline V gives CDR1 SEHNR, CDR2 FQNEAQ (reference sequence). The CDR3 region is CASSLPGGAYNEQFF. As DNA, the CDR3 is TGTGCCAGCAGCTTACCGGGTGGGGCTTACAATGAGCAGTTCTTC.

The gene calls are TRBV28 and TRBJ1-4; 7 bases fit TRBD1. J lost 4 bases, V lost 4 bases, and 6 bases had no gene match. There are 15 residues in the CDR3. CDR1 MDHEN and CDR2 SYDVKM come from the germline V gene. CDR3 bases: TGTGCCAGCAGTTGGGGACAGAGATATAATGAAAAACTGTTTTTT. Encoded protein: CASSWGQRYNEKLFF.